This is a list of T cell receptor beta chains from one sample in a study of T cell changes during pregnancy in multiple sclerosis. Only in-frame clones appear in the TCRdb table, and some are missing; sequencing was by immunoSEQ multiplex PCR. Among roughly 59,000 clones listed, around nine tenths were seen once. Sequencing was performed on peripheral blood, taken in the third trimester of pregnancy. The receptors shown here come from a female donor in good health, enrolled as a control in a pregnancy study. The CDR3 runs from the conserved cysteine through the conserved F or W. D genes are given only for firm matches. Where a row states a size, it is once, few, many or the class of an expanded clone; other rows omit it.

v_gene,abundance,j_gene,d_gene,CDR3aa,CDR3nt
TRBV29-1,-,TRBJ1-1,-,CSVSGSLNTEAFF,TGCAGCGTTTCAGGGTCCTTGAACACTGAAGCTTTCTTT
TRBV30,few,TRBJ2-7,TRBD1,CAWSPERDRLLDEQYF,TGTGCCTGGAGCCCAGAACGGGACAGGTTACTTGACGAGCAGTACTTC
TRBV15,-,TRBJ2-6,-,CATSRELEGGFSGANVLTF,TGTGCCACCAGCAGAGAGTTGGAAGGGGGTTTCTCTGGGGCCAACGTCCTGACTTTC
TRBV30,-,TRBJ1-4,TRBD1,CAWRGQINEKLFF,TGTGCCTGGAGGGGACAGATTAATGAAAAACTGTTTTTT
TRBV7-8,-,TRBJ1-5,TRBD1,CASSFGQGANQPQHF,TGTGCCAGCAGCTTCGGACAGGGGGCGAATCAGCCCCAGCATTTT
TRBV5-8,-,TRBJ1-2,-,CASSHTRYGYTF,TGTGCCAGCAGCCATACACGCTATGGCTACACCTTC
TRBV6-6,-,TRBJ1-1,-,CASTETPRNTEAFF,TGTGCCAGCACCGAGACACCCAGGAACACTGAAGCTTTCTTT
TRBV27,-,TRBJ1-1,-,CEEQGRQTEAFF,TGTGAAGAACAGGGACGTCAAACTGAAGCTTTCTTT
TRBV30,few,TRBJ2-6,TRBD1,CAWSPHRGTSGANVLTF,TGTGCCTGGAGCCCGCACAGGGGGACTTCTGGGGCCAACGTCCTGACTTTC
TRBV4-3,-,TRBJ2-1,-,CASSQGRVPYNEQFF,TGCGCCAGCAGCCAAGGCAGGGTCCCCTACAATGAGCAGTTCTTC
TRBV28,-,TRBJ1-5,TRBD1,CASSSPSDRDNQPQHF,TGTGCCAGCAGTTCTCCTTCCGACAGGGACAATCAGCCCCAGCATTTT
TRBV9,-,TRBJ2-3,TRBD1,CASSAQGEISTDTQYF,TGTGCCAGCAGCGCACAGGGGGAAATTAGCACAGATACGCAGTATTTT
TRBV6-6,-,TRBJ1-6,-,CASSYLDKNSPLHF,TGTGCCAGCAGTTACTTGGACAAGAATTCACCCCTCCACTTT
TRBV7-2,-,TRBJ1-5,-,CASSLSLYQPQHF,TGTGCCAGCAGCTTGTCCCTCTATCAGCCCCAGCATTTT
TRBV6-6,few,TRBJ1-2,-,CASSYGTGTGYTF,TGTGCCAGCAGTTACGGAACAGGGACTGGCTACACCTTC
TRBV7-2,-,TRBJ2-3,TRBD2,CASSWTSGGPDTQYF,TGTGCCAGCAGCTGGACTAGCGGGGGTCCAGATACGCAGTATTTT
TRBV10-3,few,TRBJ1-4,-,CAIKEAANEKLFF,TGTGCCATCAAGGAAGCGGCTAATGAAAAACTGTTTTTT
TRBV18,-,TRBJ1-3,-,CASSPGRQAGNTIYF,TGTGCCAGCTCACCAGGCCGACAGGCCGGAAACACCATATATTTT
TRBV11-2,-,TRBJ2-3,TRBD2,CASSLGASGRVNTQYF,TGTGCCAGCAGCTTAGGAGCTAGCGGGAGGGTAAATACGCAGTATTTT
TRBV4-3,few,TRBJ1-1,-,CASSQEWGRLNTEAFF,TGCGCCAGCAGCCAAGAGTGGGGCCGATTGAACACTGAAGCTTTCTTT
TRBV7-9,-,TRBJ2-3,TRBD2,CASSPGLAGYTDTQYF,TGTGCCAGCAGCCCAGGACTAGCGGGCTACACAGATACGCAGTATTTT
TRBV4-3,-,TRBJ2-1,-,CASSQDQGGSYNEQFF,TGCGCCAGCAGCCAAGATCAGGGTGGCTCCTACAATGAGCAGTTCTTC
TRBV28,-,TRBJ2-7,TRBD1,CASSFPRGQGSYEQYF,TGTGCCAGCAGTTTCCCCCGGGGACAGGGGTCCTACGAGCAGTACTTC
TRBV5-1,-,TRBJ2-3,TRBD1,CASSPNKGAADTQYF,TGCGCCAGCAGCCCGAATAAGGGGGCGGCGGATACGCAGTATTTT
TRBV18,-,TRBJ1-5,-,CASSPQGQANQPQHF,TGTGCCAGCTCACCCCAGGGTCAGGCCAATCAGCCCCAGCATTTT
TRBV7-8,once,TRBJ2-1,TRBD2,CASSLAGGRYNEQFF,TGTGCCAGCAGCCTAGCGGGGGGGCGTTACAATGAGCAGTTCTTC
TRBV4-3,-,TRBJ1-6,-,CASSQERDSVSPLHF,TGCGCCAGCAGCCAAGAACGGGATAGTGTTTCACCCCTCCACTTT
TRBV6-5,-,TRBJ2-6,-,CASSLLSGANVLTF,TGTGCCAGCAGCCTCCTCTCTGGGGCCAACGTCCTGACTTTC
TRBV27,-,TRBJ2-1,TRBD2,CASRSSGVSSYNEQFF,TGTGCCAGCAGGTCTAGCGGGGTCAGCTCCTACAATGAGCAGTTCTTC
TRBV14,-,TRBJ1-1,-,CASSRGQLNTEAFF,TGTGCCAGCAGCCGCGGACAGCTGAACACTGAAGCTTTCTTT
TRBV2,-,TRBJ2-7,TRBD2,CASRTSPHEQYF,TGTGCCTCCAGGACTAGCCCCCACGAGCAGTACTTC
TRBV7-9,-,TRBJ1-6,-,CASSFFADSNSPLHF,TGTGCCAGCAGCTTTTTTGCGGACAGTAATTCACCCCTCCACTTT
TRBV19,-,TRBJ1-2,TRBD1,CASSAQGAKDYGYTF,TGTGCCAGTAGTGCCCAGGGGGCAAAGGACTATGGCTACACCTTC
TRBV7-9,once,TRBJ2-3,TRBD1,CASSFGQGYTDTQYF,TGTGCCAGCAGCTTCGGACAGGGGTACACAGATACGCAGTATTTT
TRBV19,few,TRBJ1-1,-,CASSAGRYTEAFF,TGTGCCAGTAGTGCGGGTAGGTACACTGAAGCTTTCTTT
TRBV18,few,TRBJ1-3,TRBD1,CASSPRDSLLPGNTIYF,TGTGCCAGCTCACCAAGGGACAGCCTCCTCCCAGGAAACACCATATATTTT